The rows below give T cell receptor beta chains drawn from one sample of a study of cytomegalovirus exposure and HLA in healthy donors. The repertoire was sequenced with immunoSEQ multiplex PCR; TCRdb's copy has only in-frame clones and lacks some. The sample records under 130,000 clones, over 75% being singletons. The sequenced material came from PBMCs. The receptor set was obtained from a woman aged 40 to 49 in good health and CMV-seropositive. The CDR3 runs from the conserved cysteine through the conserved F or W. The D gene is left open where the match is weak. Expanded clones get a size class; other rows say once, few or many, or leave the size out.

v_call: TRBV2; j_call: TRBJ1-5; clone_size: few; d_call: TRBD1; cdr3_aa: CASRRTGGENQPQHF; cdr3_nt: TGTGCCAGCAGACGGACAGGGGGCGAAAATCAGCCCCAGCATTTT
v_call: TRBV7-9; j_call: TRBJ2-3; clone_size: -; d_call: TRBD2; cdr3_aa: CASPSASGGGSTDTQYF; cdr3_nt: TGTGCCAGCCCCTCCGCCTCCGGGGGAGGGAGCACAGATACGCAGTATTTT
v_call: TRBV7-9; j_call: TRBJ2-1; clone_size: -; d_call: TRBD2; cdr3_aa: CASSSIAGGKHNEQFF; cdr3_nt: TGTGCCAGCAGCTCAATAGCGGGGGGGAAACACAATGAGCAGTTCTTC
v_call: TRBV2; j_call: TRBJ2-3; clone_size: -; d_call: TRBD2; cdr3_aa: CASSDRPTGGRANTQYF; cdr3_nt: TGTGCCAGCAGTGACCGACCGACGGGCGGGAGGGCGAATACGCAGTATTTT
v_call: TRBV5-1; j_call: TRBJ1-4; clone_size: -; d_call: TRBD1; cdr3_aa: CASSFGQGGEKLFF; cdr3_nt: TGCGCCAGCAGCTTCGGACAGGGCGGTGAAAAACTGTTTTTT
v_call: TRBV28; j_call: TRBJ2-2; clone_size: few; d_call: TRBD1; cdr3_aa: CASSRQGRGTGELFF; cdr3_nt: TGTGCCAGCAGTCGACAGGGTCGGGGAACCGGGGAGCTGTTTTTT
v_call: TRBV6-5; j_call: TRBJ2-1; clone_size: -; d_call: -; cdr3_aa: CASSWADSYHNEQFF; cdr3_nt: TGTGCCAGCAGTTGGGCAGACAGCTACCACAATGAGCAGTTCTTC
v_call: TRBV6-1; j_call: TRBJ1-5; clone_size: -; d_call: -; cdr3_aa: CASTRWINQPQHF; cdr3_nt: TGTGCCAGCACCAGGTGGATCAATCAGCCCCAGCATTTT
v_call: TRBV28; j_call: TRBJ2-2; clone_size: -; d_call: TRBD1; cdr3_aa: CASRGQGKGTGELFF; cdr3_nt: TGTGCCAGCAGGGGACAGGGGAAGGGCACCGGGGAGCTGTTTTTT
v_call: TRBV7-2; j_call: TRBJ2-1; clone_size: -; d_call: -; cdr3_aa: CASSSSSALYNEQFF; cdr3_nt: TGTGCCAGCAGCTCCTCAAGCGCACTCTACAATGAGCAGTTCTTC
v_call: TRBV11-2; j_call: TRBJ1-2; clone_size: -; d_call: TRBD1; cdr3_aa: CASRATGTGFYGYTF; cdr3_nt: TGTGCCAGCAGGGCAACCGGGACAGGGTTCTATGGCTACACCTTC
v_call: TRBV7-8; j_call: TRBJ1-1; clone_size: -; d_call: TRBD1; cdr3_aa: CASSLRQGVTKTEAFF; cdr3_nt: TGTGCCAGCAGTCTAAGACAGGGTGTCACCAAGACTGAAGCTTTCTTT
v_call: TRBV2; j_call: TRBJ2-4; clone_size: once; d_call: TRBD2; cdr3_aa: CASTRTSLAKNIQYF; cdr3_nt: TGTGCCAGCACCCGGACTAGCTTGGCCAAAAACATTCAGTACTTC
v_call: TRBV10-3; j_call: TRBJ1-6; clone_size: -; d_call: -; cdr3_aa: CASSYSSWSSYNSPLHF; cdr3_nt: TGTGCCAGCAGTTATTCATCTTGGAGCTCCTATAATTCACCCCTCCACTTT
v_call: TRBV28; j_call: TRBJ2-7; clone_size: once; d_call: -; cdr3_aa: CASSLRLPPAEQYF; cdr3_nt: TGTGCCAGCAGTTTAAGACTTCCTCCCGCCGAGCAGTACTTC
v_call: TRBV28; j_call: TRBJ2-7; clone_size: -; d_call: -; cdr3_aa: CASSPTHNRGYEQYF; cdr3_nt: TGTGCCAGCAGTCCGACCCACAACCGGGGCTACGAGCAGTACTTC
v_call: TRBV5-1; j_call: TRBJ2-5; clone_size: -; d_call: TRBD1; cdr3_aa: CASSPQGVRLQETQYF; cdr3_nt: TGCGCCAGCAGCCCACAGGGGGTGCGTCTCCAAGAGACCCAGTACTTC
v_call: TRBV2; j_call: TRBJ2-7; clone_size: -; d_call: TRBD1; cdr3_aa: CASGQGANWYEQYF; cdr3_nt: TGTGCCAGTGGACAGGGAGCAAATTGGTACGAGCAGTACTTC
v_call: TRBV6-4; j_call: TRBJ1-2; clone_size: -; d_call: TRBD1; cdr3_aa: CATSRGGGGYGYTF; cdr3_nt: TGTGCCACCTCTCGAGGGGGCGGAGGCTATGGCTACACCTTC
v_call: TRBV5-1; j_call: TRBJ2-1; clone_size: -; d_call: TRBD2; cdr3_aa: CASSQGLAGGRNEQFF; cdr3_nt: TGCGCCAGCAGCCAGGGACTAGCGGGAGGGCGGAATGAGCAGTTCTTC
v_call: TRBV27; j_call: TRBJ2-5; clone_size: -; d_call: -; cdr3_aa: CASSSHPTTGNQETQYF; cdr3_nt: TGTGCCAGCAGCTCCCATCCGACCACAGGGAACCAAGAGACCCAGTACTTC
v_call: TRBV2; j_call: TRBJ1-4; clone_size: -; d_call: -; cdr3_aa: CASHPWTDNEKLFF; cdr3_nt: TGTGCCTCCCACCCTTGGACAGATAATGAAAAACTGTTTTTT
v_call: TRBV28; j_call: TRBJ1-5; clone_size: -; d_call: -; cdr3_aa: CASSAVNQPQHF; cdr3_nt: TGTGCCAGCAGTGCAGTGAATCAGCCCCAGCATTTT
v_call: TRBV28; j_call: TRBJ1-1; clone_size: -; d_call: TRBD1; cdr3_aa: CASSWGRGAILNTEAFF; cdr3_nt: TGTGCCAGCAGTTGGGGCAGGGGGGCAATATTGAACACTGAAGCTTTCTTT
v_call: TRBV4-1; j_call: TRBJ1-3; clone_size: -; d_call: -; cdr3_aa: CASSPTRGSGNTIYF; cdr3_nt: TGCGCCAGCAGCCCAACCAGGGGCTCTGGAAACACCATATATTTT